The clone carrying this T cell receptor beta chain came up many times. Its matching antigen is unknown. These data originate in a study of T cells in Graves' hyperthyroidism and ophthalmopathy. Whole-study results and caveats: The majority of expanded thyroid clonotypes above 0.001 also appeared in blood.

Germline lookup yields CDR1 SNHLY and CDR2 FYNNEI. This CDR3 region has 12 residues. Deletions cut 7 bases from V and 4 bases from J, with 10 bases between. Amplification yielded TCR beta CDR3 regions, with RNA transcripts as the source. HTBI primers were used for first-round RT-PCR of the TCR CDR3. Each CDR3 protein gets one entry after TCRdb re-called the multiplex PCR reads with MiXCR. This sample has about half a million distinct CDR3 sequences, with roughly 23% found just once. Uncontrolled infections, other autoimmune diseases, pregnancy or lactation led to exclusion of patients. This chain uses TRBV2 with TRBJ2-5; no definite D call. The sequenced sample was blood. This clonotype was sampled from a woman in her 70s with Graves' ophthalmopathy. The CDR3 sequence is CASIPTGETQYF. CDR3 nucleotide sequence: TGTGCCAGCATCCCGACCGGAGAGACCCAGTACTTC.